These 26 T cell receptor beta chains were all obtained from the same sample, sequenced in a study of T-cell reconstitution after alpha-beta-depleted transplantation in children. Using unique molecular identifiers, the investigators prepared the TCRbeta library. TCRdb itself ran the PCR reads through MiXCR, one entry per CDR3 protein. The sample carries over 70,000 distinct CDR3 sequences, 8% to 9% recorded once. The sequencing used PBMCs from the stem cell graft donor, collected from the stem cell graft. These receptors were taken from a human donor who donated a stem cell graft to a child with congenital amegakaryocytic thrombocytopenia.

The CDR3: CASKFSDLTEAFF. The CDR3 DNA is TGTGCCAGCAAGTTTTCCGATCTCACTGAAGCTTTCTTT. The chain employs TRBV6-5 and TRBJ1-1; D gene unclear. This CDR3 contains 13 residues. CDR1 and CDR2 from the germline V gene are MNHEY and SVGAGI. V was cut by 7 bases and J by 4 bases, with 13 bases left in between.

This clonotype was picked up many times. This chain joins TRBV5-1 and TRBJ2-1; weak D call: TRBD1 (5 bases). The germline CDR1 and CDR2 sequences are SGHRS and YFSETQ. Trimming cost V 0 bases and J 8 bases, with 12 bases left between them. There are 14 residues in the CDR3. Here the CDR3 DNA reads TGCGCCAGCAGCTTGGCGCCAGGGATCTATGAGCAGTTCTTC. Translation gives CASSLAPGIYEQFF.

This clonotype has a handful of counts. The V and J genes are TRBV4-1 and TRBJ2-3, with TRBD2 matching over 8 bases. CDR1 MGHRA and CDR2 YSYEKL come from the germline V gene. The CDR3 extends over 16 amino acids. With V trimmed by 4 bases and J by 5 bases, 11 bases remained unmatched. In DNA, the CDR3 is TGCGCCAGCAGCCTCGCTGAGGTAGCGGGGCAAGATACGCAGTATTTT. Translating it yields CASSLAEVAGQDTQYF.

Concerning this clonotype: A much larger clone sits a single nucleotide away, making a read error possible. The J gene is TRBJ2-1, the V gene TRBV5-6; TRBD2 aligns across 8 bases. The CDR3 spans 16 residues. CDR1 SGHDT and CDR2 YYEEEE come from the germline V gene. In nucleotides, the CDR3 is TGTGCCAGCAGCTACCGCGCGGGGGGATCCTACAATGCGCAGTTCTTC. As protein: CASSYRAGGSYNAQFF.

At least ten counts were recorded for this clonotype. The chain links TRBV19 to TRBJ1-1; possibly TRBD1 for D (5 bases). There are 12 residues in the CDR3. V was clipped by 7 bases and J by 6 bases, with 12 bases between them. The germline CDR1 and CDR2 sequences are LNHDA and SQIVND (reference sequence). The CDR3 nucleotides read TGTGCCAGTAAAGGCAGGGTAGCTGAAGCTTTCTTT. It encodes CASKGRVAEAFF. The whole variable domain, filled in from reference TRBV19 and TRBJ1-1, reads DGGITQSPKYLFRKEGQNVTLSCEQNLNHDAMYWYRQDPGQGLRLIYYSQIVNDFQKGDIAEGYSVSREKKESFPLTVTSAQKNPTAFYLCASKGRVAEAFFGQGTRLTVV.

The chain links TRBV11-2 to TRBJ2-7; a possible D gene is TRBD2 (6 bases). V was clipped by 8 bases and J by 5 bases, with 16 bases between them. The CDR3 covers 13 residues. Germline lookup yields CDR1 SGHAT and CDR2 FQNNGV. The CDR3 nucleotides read TGTGCCAGCGGTCGGCGGGGTCCCGACGAGCAGTACTTC. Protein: CASGRRGPDEQYF.

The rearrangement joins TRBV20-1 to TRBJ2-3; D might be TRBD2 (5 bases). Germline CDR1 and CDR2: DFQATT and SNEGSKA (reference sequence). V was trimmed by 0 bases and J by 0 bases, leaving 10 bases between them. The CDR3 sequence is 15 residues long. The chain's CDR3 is CSARDPWTSTDTQYF. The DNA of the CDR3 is TGCAGTGCTAGAGATCCGTGGACTAGCACAGATACGCAGTATTTT.

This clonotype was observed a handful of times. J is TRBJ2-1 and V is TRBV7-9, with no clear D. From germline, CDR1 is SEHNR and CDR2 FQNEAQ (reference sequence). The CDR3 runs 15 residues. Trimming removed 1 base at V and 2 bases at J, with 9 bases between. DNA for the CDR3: TGTGCCAGCAGCTTAGGGGCTAGTCCCTACAATGAGCAGTTCTTC. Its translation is CASSLGASPYNEQFF.

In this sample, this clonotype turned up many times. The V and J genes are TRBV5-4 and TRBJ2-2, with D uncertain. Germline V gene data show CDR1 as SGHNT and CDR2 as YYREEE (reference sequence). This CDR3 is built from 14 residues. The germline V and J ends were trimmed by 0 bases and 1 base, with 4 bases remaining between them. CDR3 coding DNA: TGTGCCAGCAGCTTGGAACTGAACACCGGGGAGCTGTTTTTT. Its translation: CASSLELNTGELFF.

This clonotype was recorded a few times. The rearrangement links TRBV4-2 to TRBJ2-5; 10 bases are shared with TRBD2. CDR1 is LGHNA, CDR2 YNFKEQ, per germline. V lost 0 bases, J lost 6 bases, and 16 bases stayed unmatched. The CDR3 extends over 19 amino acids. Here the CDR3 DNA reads TGTGCCAGCAGCCAAGAGGTATTGACTAGCGGGCGCTCAGCAAAGACCCAGTACTTC. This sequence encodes CASSQEVLTSGRSAKTQYF.

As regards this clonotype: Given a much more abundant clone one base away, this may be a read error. In nucleotides, the CDR3 is TGTGGCAGCAGCTCGACTATAAGCTCCTACAATGAGCAGTTCTTC. It yields the protein CGSSSTISSYNEQFF. J is TRBJ2-1 and V is TRBV11-2; a possible D gene is TRBD2 (5 bases). The germline V gene has CDR1 SGHAT and CDR2 FQNNGV. The CDR3 contains 15 residues. Full variable domain (rest looked up from reference TRBV11-2 and TRBJ2-1): EAGVAQSPRYKIIEKRQSVAFWCNPISGHATLYWYQQILGQGPKLLIQFQNNGVVDDSQLPKDRFSAERLKGVDSTLKIQPAKLEDSAVYLCGSSSTISSYNEQFFGPGTRLTVL.

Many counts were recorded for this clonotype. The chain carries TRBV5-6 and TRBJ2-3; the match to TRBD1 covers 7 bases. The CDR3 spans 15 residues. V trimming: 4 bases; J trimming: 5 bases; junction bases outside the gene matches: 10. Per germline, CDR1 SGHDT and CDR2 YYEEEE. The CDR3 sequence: CASSLRQGYGDTQYF. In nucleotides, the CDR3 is TGTGCCAGCAGCCTAAGACAGGGATATGGAGATACGCAGTATTTT.

The CDR3 here is CASSFAGLKNIQYF. The CDR3 DNA follows: TGTGCCAGCAGCTTTGCCGGCCTAAAAAACATTCAGTACTTC. This chain links TRBV7-9 with TRBJ2-4; D gene ambiguous. Trimming left V 3 bases short and J 4 bases short, with 10 bases between. The CDR3 is made up of 14 amino acids. Germline assignment: CDR1 SEHNR and CDR2 FQNEAQ (reference sequence).

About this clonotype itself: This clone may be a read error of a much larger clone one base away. CDR3 bases: TGCAGTGCTAGCTCAGGGGAGGCTGGGGCCAACGGCCTGACTTTC. Its protein product is CSASSGEAGANGLTF. This rearrangement joins TRBV20-1 to TRBJ2-6; D might be TRBD1 or TRBD2, each matching 6 bases. The CDR3 is 15 amino acids. Germline V lookup: CDR1 DFQATT, CDR2 SNEGSKA (reference sequence).

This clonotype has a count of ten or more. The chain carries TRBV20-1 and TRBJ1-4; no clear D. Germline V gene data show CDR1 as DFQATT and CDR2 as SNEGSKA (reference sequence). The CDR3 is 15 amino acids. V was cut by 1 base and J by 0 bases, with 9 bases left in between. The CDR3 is CSARARLATNEKLFF. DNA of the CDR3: TGCAGTGCTAGAGCCCGACTTGCAACTAATGAAAAACTGTTTTTT.

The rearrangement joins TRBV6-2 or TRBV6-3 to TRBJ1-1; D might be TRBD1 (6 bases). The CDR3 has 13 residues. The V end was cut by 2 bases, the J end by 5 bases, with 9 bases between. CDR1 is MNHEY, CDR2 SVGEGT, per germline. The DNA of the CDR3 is TGTGCCAGCAGTTACAGGGGGGAGACTGAAGCTTTCTTT. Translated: CASSYRGETEAFF.

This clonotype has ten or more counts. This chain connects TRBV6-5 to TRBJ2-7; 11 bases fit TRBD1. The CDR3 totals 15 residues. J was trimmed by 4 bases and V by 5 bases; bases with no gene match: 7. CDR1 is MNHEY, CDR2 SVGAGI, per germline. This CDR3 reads CASSRRDRGIYEQYF. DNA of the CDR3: TGTGCCAGCAGTCGCCGGGACAGGGGGATTTACGAGCAGTACTTC.

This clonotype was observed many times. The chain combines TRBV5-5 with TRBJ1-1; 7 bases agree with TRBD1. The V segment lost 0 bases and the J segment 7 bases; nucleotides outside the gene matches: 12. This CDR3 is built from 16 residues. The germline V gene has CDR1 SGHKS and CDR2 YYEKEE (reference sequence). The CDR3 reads CASSLGDSLPWSEAFF. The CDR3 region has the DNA TGTGCCAGCAGCTTGGGGGACAGCCTCCCGTGGAGTGAAGCTTTCTTT.

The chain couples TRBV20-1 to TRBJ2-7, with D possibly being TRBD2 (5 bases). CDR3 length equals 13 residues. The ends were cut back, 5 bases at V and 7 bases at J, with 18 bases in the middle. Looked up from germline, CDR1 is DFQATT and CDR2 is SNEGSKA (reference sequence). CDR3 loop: CSAGGGPSQEQYF. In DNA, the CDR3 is TGCAGTGCTGGTGGAGGCCCTTCTCAGGAGCAGTACTTC.

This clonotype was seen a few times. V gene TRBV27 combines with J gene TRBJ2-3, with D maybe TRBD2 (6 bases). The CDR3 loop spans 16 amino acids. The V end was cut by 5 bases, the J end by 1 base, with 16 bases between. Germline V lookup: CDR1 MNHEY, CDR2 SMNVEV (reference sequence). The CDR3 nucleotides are TGTGCCAGCAGTCCCCGTTTTGGAGGGGGCACAGATACGCAGTATTTT. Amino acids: CASSPRFGGGTDTQYF.

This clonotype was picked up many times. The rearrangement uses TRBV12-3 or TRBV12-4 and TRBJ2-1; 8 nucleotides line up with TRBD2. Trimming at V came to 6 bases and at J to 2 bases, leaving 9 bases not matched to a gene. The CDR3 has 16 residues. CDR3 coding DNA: TGTGCCAGCAGCCGGTTCAGCGGGAGCCCCTACAATGAGCAGTTCTTC. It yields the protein CASSRFSGSPYNEQFF.

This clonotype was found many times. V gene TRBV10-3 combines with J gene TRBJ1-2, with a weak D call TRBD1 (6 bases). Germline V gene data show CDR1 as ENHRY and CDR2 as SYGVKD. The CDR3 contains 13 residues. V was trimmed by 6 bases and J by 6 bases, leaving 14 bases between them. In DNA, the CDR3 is TGTGCCATCAGCTACAGGGTCGGCGATGGCTACACCTTC. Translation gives CAISYRVGDGYTF.

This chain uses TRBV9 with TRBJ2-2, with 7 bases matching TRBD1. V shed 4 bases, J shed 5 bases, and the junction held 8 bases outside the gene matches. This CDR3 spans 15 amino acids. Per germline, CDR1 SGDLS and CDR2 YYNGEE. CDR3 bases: TGTGCCAGCAGCTCGGCCGGGACAGCGACCGGGGAGCTGTTTTTT. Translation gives CASSSAGTATGELFF.

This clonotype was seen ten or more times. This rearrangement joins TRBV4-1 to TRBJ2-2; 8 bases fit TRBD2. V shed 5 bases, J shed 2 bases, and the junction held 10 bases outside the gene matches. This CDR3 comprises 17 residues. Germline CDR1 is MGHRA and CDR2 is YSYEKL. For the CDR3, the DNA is TGCGCCAGCAGCGTCTCATCGGGAGGGGCTAACACCGGGGAGCTGTTTTTT. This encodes CASSVSSGGANTGELFF.

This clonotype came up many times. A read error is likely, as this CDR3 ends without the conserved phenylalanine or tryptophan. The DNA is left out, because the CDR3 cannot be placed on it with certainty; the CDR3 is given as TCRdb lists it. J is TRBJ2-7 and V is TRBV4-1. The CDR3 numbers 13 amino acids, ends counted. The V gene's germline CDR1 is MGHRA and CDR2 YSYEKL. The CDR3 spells CASSQVPFGHQTG.

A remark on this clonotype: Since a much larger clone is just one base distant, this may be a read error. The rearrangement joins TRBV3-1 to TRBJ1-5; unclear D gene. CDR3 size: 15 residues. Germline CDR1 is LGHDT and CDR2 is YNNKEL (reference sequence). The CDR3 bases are TGTGCCACCAGCCAAGAATACGGTAGCAATCAGCCCCAGCATTTT. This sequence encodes CATSQEYGSNQPQHF.